This note documents a single T cell receptor beta chain sequence. As yet, its antigen is unknown. The beta constant-region primer was an equimolar mix of two oligonucleotides covering TRBC1 and TRBC2. The ligated cDNA underwent four PCR rounds using SP2 and nested alpha and beta constant-region primers. TCRdb analysed the UMI-ligation and nested PCR reads with MiXCR anew, one entry per CDR3 protein. Among approximately 82,000 distinct CDR3 sequences listed, 7% were seen once. The sample is drawn from a study of naive and memory T cell subsets. Study-wide results and limits: A clonotype means one alpha or beta sequence, not an alpha/beta pair. Between naive and memory subsets, TCR abundance power law exponents differed.

Four subsets defined by CD45RA and CD27 were sorted after CD3, CD4, CD8 and live/dead staining. The sequence derives from a human donor in good health. The sample was central memory CD4+ T cells from blood.

In DNA form, the CDR3 reads TGTGCCAGCAGCTTAAAATCTTTTCAGGGTGGGTCAAGTCAGCCCCAGCATTTT. Its translation is CASSLKSFQGGSSQPQHF. The V call is TRBV7-2, the J call TRBJ1-5, with a tentative D call TRBD1 (5 bases). With 2 bases removed from V and 6 bases from J, the gap between germline ends came to 23 bases. Germline CDR1 and CDR2: SGHTA and FQGNSA. CDR3 length: 18 amino acids.